These T cell receptor beta chains were read from a single sample in a study of cytomegalovirus exposure and HLA in healthy donors. TCRdb's copy holds only in-frame clones and misses some; the assay was immunoSEQ multiplex PCR. The sample holds 150,000 to 200,000 clones, around 75% seen once. The sequenced material came from PBMCs. The receptors shown here come from a middle-aged woman in good health and CMV-seropositive. The CDR3 runs from the conserved cysteine through the conserved F or W. D genes are given only for firm matches. Clone size appears in some rows only: once, few, many, or a class for an expanded clone.

.	.	14	TRBJ1-1	TRBV5-1	TGCGCCAGCAGCCCCCGGGTTACGAACACTGAAGCTTTCTTT	CASSPRVTNTEAFF
TRBD1	.	17	TRBJ2-7	TRBV11-2	TGTGCCAGCAGCTTAGATGTCGGACAGGGATTCTCCTACGAGCAGTACTTC	CASSLDVGQGFSYEQYF
.	.	13	TRBJ2-7	TRBV28	TGTGCCAGCAGCAAACAGGGTTCGGGAGAGCAGTACTTC	CASSKQGSGEQYF
.	.	12	TRBJ1-6	TRBV9	TGTGCCAGCAGCGTAGGTTCAGGACCCCTCCACTTT	CASSVGSGPLHF
.	.	13	TRBJ2-7	TRBV18	TGTGCCAGCTCACCAGACCCCGGGGGTCAGCAGTACTTC	CASSPDPGGQQYF
TRBD2	.	17	TRBJ2-1	TRBV19	TGTGCCAGTAGTATTGGGGGTGGGCTAGCGGGTAACAATGAGCAGTTCTTC	CASSIGGGLAGNNEQFF
TRBD1	.	12	TRBJ1-1	TRBV29-1	TGCAGCGTTGGGGACAGGGACACTGAAGCTTTCTTT	CSVGDRDTEAFF
TRBD1	.	15	TRBJ1-5	TRBV28	TGTGCCAGCGTTTTCACAGGGGCATTCAATCAGCCCCAGCATTTT	CASVFTGAFNQPQHF
.	.	12	TRBJ1-1	TRBV6-1	TGTGCCAGCAGTTCCTCCAGGGATGTCGCTTTCTTT	CASSSSRDVAFF
TRBD1	once	14	TRBJ2-2	TRBV29-1	TGCAGCGTTGGGGGGACAGGGGACACCGGGGAGCTGTTTTTT	CSVGGTGDTGELFF
.	.	16	TRBJ2-1	TRBV7-8	TGTGCCAGCAGCTTAGAACGGGAGAGCTCCTACAATGAGCAGTTCTTC	CASSLERESSYNEQFF
TRBD2	.	19	TRBJ2-7	TRBV27	TGTGCCAGCAGTTTAAAGGCAGTAGCGGGAGGCCGGGCGGTATACGAGCAGTACTTC	CASSLKAVAGGRAVYEQYF
.	.	14	TRBJ2-3	TRBV15	TGTGCCACCAGCAGAGTTCAGCGGGTAGATACGCAGTATTTT	CATSRVQRVDTQYF
.	.	15	TRBJ2-7	TRBV7-9	TGTGCCAGCAGCTTGGGCATCCCAACCCTCTACGAGCAGTACTTC	CASSLGIPTLYEQYF
.	once	14	TRBJ2-1	TRBV6-5	TGTGCCAGCAAAATTAAGGGGAAATTCAATGAGCAGTTCTTC	CASKIKGKFNEQFF
.	few	14	TRBJ2-2	TRBV5-4	TGTGCCAGCAGCTTGGGTCTAGCTACCGGGGAGCTGTTTTTT	CASSLGLATGELFF
TRBD2	.	17	TRBJ2-3	TRBV7-9	TGTGCCAGCAGCGAAGGTCTTAGCGGGATCTTCACAGATACGCAGTATTTT	CASSEGLSGIFTDTQYF
.	.	16	TRBJ2-7	TRBV27	TGTGCCAGCAGTCCGGGACATATTCGATCGTCCTACGAGCAGTACTTC	CASSPGHIRSSYEQYF
TRBD2	.	15	TRBJ2-3	TRBV30	TGTGCCTGGAATCTTCGCGGGAGTTCGGGAGATACGCAGTATTTT	CAWNLRGSSGDTQYF
.	.	17	TRBJ2-6	TRBV25-1	TGTGCCAGCAGTTTGACTAGGATTGGCTCTGGGGCCAACGTCCTGACTTTC	CASSLTRIGSGANVLTF
.	.	14	TRBJ1-6	TRBV2	TGTGCCAGCAGCGAACAGACTTATAATTCACCCCTCCACTTT	CASSEQTYNSPLHF
TRBD1	few	15	TRBJ1-2	TRBV29-1	TGCAGCGTTGAAGCCCGGACAGGGGGCCATAGGGGCTACACCTTC	CSVEARTGGHRGYTF
TRBD1	.	15	TRBJ1-5	TRBV6-5	TGTGCCAGCAGTGGGGACAGGGGGCTAAATCAGCCCCAGCATTTT	CASSGDRGLNQPQHF
.	.	14	TRBJ2-2	TRBV7-7	TGTGCTAGCAGCTCTCAGGGAAACACCGGGGAGCTGTTTTTT	CASSSQGNTGELFF
.	few	14	TRBJ1-5	TRBV28	TGTGCCAGCAGACAGGTACCGAGCAATCAGCCCCAGCATTTT	CASRQVPSNQPQHF
.	.	17	TRBJ2-1	TRBV7-9	TGTGCCAGCAGCTTAGCTAGGGGCGTAAGCTCCTACAATGAGCAGTTCTTC	CASSLARGVSSYNEQFF
.	.	13	TRBJ2-7	TRBV4-2	TGTGCCAGCAGCCCCGGGAAGGGCTACGAGCAGTACTTC	CASSPGKGYEQYF
TRBD2	.	15	TRBJ2-1	TRBV28	TGTGCCAGCACAGAAGGCGGGAGCTCCTACAATGAGCAGTTCTTC	CASTEGGSSYNEQFF
.	.	14	TRBJ2-2	TRBV11-3	TGTGCCAGCTCCTTGACAGCGAACACCGGGGAGCTGTTTTTT	CASSLTANTGELFF